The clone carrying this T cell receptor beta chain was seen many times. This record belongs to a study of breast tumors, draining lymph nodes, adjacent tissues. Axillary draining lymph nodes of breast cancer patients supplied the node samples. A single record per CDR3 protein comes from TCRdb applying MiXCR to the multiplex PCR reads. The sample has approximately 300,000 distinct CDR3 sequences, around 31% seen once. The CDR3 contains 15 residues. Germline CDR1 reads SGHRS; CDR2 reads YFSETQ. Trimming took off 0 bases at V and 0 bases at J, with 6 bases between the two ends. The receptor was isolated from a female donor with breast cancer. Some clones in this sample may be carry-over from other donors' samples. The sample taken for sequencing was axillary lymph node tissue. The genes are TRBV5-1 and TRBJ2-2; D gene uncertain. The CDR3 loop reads CASSLDASNTGELFF. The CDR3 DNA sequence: TGCGCCAGCAGCTTGGACGCCTCGAACACCGGGGAGCTGTTTTTT.